These T cell receptor beta chains were read from a single sample in a study of blood T cell repertoires in COVID-19. Libraries were prepared by immunoSEQ multiplex PCR; TCRdb keeps only in-frame clonotypes and omits some of them. The table has roughly 250,000 clones, about 86% seen once. Sequenced material: peripheral blood. Receptors originate from a woman aged 25 to 45 with COVID-19, enrolled during active disease. Both conserved end residues are part of each CDR3. The D gene is left open where the match is weak. For some rows the clone size is stated as once, few or many, or as a class when expanded; others skip it.

>TRBJ1-3|-|TRBV5-8|-
CASSFSSISGNTIYF
TGTGCCAGCAGCTTCTCCTCTATCTCTGGAAACACCATATATTTT
>TRBJ2-2|-|TRBV7-6|-
CASDHGDTGELFF
TGTGCCAGCGATCACGGAGACACCGGGGAGCTGTTTTTT
>TRBJ1-3|-|TRBV29-1|-
CSVVSGGGNTIYF
TGCAGCGTTGTTTCAGGTGGTGGAAACACCATATATTTT
>TRBJ1-2|-|TRBV5-6|TRBD1
CASSLDRRGRGGYTF
TGTGCCAGCAGCCTCGATCGCAGGGGGCGAGGTGGCTACACCTTC
>TRBJ2-3|-|TRBV11-2|TRBD2
CASSLRRTSGGAVDTQYF
TGTGCCAGCAGCCTACGTCGGACTAGCGGGGGGGCCGTAGATACGCAGTATTTT
>TRBJ2-1|once|TRBV3-1/TRBV3-2|TRBD1
CASSQNRGSYNEQFF
TGTGCCAGCAGCCAAAACAGGGGCTCCTACAATGAGCAGTTCTTC
>TRBJ2-1|-|TRBV6-5|TRBD2
CASSSPLAGSYNEQFF
TGTGCCAGCAGTTCCCCACTAGCGGGGTCCTACAATGAGCAGTTCTTC
>TRBJ1-5|once|TRBV3-1/TRBV3-2|-
CASSHGGNQPQHF
TGTGCCAGCAGCCACGGGGGCAATCAGCCCCAGCATTTT
>TRBJ2-3|-|TRBV2|TRBD2
CASSNGGAGVDTQYF
TGTGCCAGCAGTAACGGGGGGGCCGGGGTTGATACGCAGTATTTT
>TRBJ1-1|-|TRBV6-5|-
CASSYVGGSTEAFF
TGTGCCAGCAGTTACGTAGGAGGGAGCACTGAAGCTTTCTTT
>TRBJ2-1|-|TRBV5-1|TRBD1
CASRTTGGDISKQFF
TGCGCCAGCAGGACGACAGGGGGCGATATTAGTAAGCAGTTCTTC
>TRBJ2-5|-|TRBV18|TRBD2
CASSPGLAGGPYQETQYF
TGTGCCAGCTCACCGGGTCTAGCGGGGGGTCCGTACCAAGAGACCCAGTACTTC
>TRBJ2-2|-|TRBV16|TRBD2
CASSQSAGGYTGELFF
TGTGCCAGCAGCCAATCCGCCGGGGGGTACACCGGGGAGCTGTTTTTT
>TRBJ2-5|-|TRBV7-6|-
CASSRSRQGGQETQYF
TGTGCCAGCAGCCGGTCCAGACAGGGAGGCCAAGAGACCCAGTACTTC
>TRBJ1-6|-|TRBV7-9|-
CASSALILYSPLHF
TGTGCCAGCAGCGCGCTCATCCTTTATTCACCCCTCCACTTT
>TRBJ2-7|-|TRBV27|-
CASSLSATETSYEQYF
TGTGCCAGCAGTTTATCGGCCACAGAGACCTCCTACGAGCAGTACTTC
>TRBJ1-1|-|TRBV4-2|-
CASSQGEGSAGNTEAFF
TGTGCCAGCAGCCAAGGGGAGGGGTCGGCGGGGAACACTGAAGCTTTCTTT
>TRBJ1-4|-|TRBV19|-
CASSIRTGPWVEKLFF
TGTGCCAGTAGTATTCGTACAGGGCCGTGGGTAGAAAAACTGTTTTTT
>TRBJ1-2|-|TRBV7-6|TRBD1
CASSSGQGRGYGYTF
TGTGCCAGCAGCTCCGGACAGGGCCGAGGGTATGGCTACACCTTC
>TRBJ1-2|-|TRBV19|-
CASSMISGAGYTF
TGTGCCAGTAGTATGATTAGTGGTGCCGGGTACACCTTC
>TRBJ2-2|-|TRBV5-1|TRBD1
CASFSLDRGEPKNTGELFF
TGCGCCAGCTTCTCTTTAGACAGGGGAGAACCGAAGAACACCGGGGAGCTGTTTTTT
>TRBJ1-1|-|TRBV4-2|-
CASSQDRWGESAEAFF
TGTGCCAGCAGCCAAGATCGGTGGGGGGAGAGTGCTGAAGCTTTCTTT
>TRBJ2-1|-|TRBV10-1|-
CASSDTGSSYNEQFF
TGCGCCAGCAGTGATACGGGAAGCTCCTACAATGAGCAGTTCTTC
>TRBJ2-2|-|TRBV27|-
CASSLAGYTGELFF
TGTGCCAGCAGTTTAGCAGGGTACACCGGGGAGCTGTTTTTT
>TRBJ2-1|-|TRBV28|-
CASSPRARGHNEQFF
TGTGCCAGCAGTCCAAGGGCCAGGGGACACAATGAGCAGTTCTTC
>TRBJ1-2|-|TRBV5-6|TRBD1
CASSLTGQALTYGYTF
TGTGCCAGCAGCTTAACCGGACAGGCCCTAACCTATGGCTACACCTTC